The clone carrying this T cell receptor (beta chain) was seen many times. Its antigen is still unknown. TCRdb redid the calling of the 5' RACE reads with MiXCR, one entry per CDR3 protein. The sample lists about 510,000 distinct CDR3 sequences, about 5.4% occurring once. The sample comes from a study of CD8 T cells in ankylosing spondylitis. Study-wide results and caveats: About 8 highly homologous variants made up a TCR beta motif, and this motif appeared characteristic of ankylosing spondylitis blood.

The sequenced sample consisted of blood, either unsorted or a sorted T cell fraction (not recorded which). This clonotype was obtained from a male donor with ankylosing spondylitis.

CDR3 in amino acids: CASSFSGQTTEAFF. In nucleotides, the CDR3 is TGTGCCAGCAGCTTCTCGGGACAGACCACTGAAGCTTTCTTT. This sequence joins TRBV7-3 and TRBJ1-1, with 7 bases that match TRBD1. Germline V gene data show CDR1 as SGHTA and CDR2 as FQGTGA. The V segment lost 3 bases and the J segment 4 bases; nucleotides outside the gene matches: 5. The CDR3 is 14 amino acids. Filled out from reference TRBV7-3 and TRBJ1-1, the complete variable domain reads GAGVSQTPSNKVTEKGKYVELRCDPISGHTALYWYRQSLGQGPEFLIYFQGTGAADDSGLPNDRFFAVRPEGSVSTLKIQRTERGDSAVYLCASSFSGQTTEAFFGQGTRLTVV.